This TCR beta chain was captured by sequencing in a study of OX40 agonist ivuxolimab in advanced cancers. Measured with immunoSEQ multiplex PCR; TCRdb has only the in-frame clones, and not every one. The data hold roughly 19,000 clones, with around 74% observed a single time. The material sequenced was CD4+ or CD8+ T cells sorted from blood, taken in a trial of the OX40 agonist ivuxolimab. The receptor comes from an adult with an advanced solid tumor such as melanoma, head and neck, liver or kidney cancer.

As DNA, the CDR3 is TGTGCCAGCAGCGTAGATGGGTACCCAACTAATGAAAAACTGTTTTTT. This translates into CASSVDGYPTNEKLFF. The chain couples TRBV9 to TRBJ1-4; D uncertain. The V end lost 0 bases, the J end lost 0 bases, and 9 bases lay between the germline ends. The CDR3 sequence is 16 residues long. The germline V gene encodes CDR1 SGDLS and CDR2 YYNGEE.